The clone carrying this T cell receptor (beta chain) was seen a handful of times. Antigen unknown. The record originates from a study of early T cells in non-severe SARS-CoV-2 infection. Study outcomes and limitations: Matching with VDJdb favored anti-spike CD8 responses (missing private and CD4 specificities).

Unique molecular identifiers were affixed to single, distinct cDNA molecules. TCRdb processed the 5' RACE reads anew with MiXCR; each CDR3 protein has one entry. The sample has 66,000 or so distinct CDR3 sequences, less than 15% seen once. The CDR3 is 15 amino acids. CDR1 is LNHDA and CDR2 is SQIVND in the germline V gene (reference sequence). V lost 10 bases, J lost 6 bases, and 15 bases stayed unmatched. Sequenced sample: whole blood. V gene TRBV19 combines with J gene TRBJ2-3; 8 bases line up with TRBD2. The clonotype comes from an adult who was a healthcare worker with PCR-confirmed SARS-CoV-2 infection or an uninfected control (not recorded which). CDR3 nucleotides: TGTGCCACCTCTGTCGGGGGGGCGTTTCTGGATACGCAGTATTTT. The encoded protein is CATSVGGAFLDTQYF.